A selection of T cell receptor beta chains follows, all from one sample in a study of T-cell reconstitution after alpha-beta-depleted transplantation in children. TCRdb independently ran MiXCR on the PCR reads; one entry per CDR3 protein. The table includes 600,000 or so distinct CDR3 sequences, 23% detected once. The source material was PBMCs, mostly from graft donor cells, sampled 360 days after TCRalphabeta/CD19-depleted stem cell transplant. The receptors were sampled from a boy in the first two years of life who had a stem cell transplant for acute myeloid leukemia, so the T cells may come from the graft donor. CDR3s include the opening cysteine and the closing phenylalanine or tryptophan. A D gene is named only where the DNA matches it firmly. Expanded clones are given a class, and other clones once, few, many or no size at all.

d_gene	abundance	len	v_gene	j_gene	CDR3aa	CDR3nt
TRBD1	few	15	TRBV6-1	TRBJ2-7	CASSTYLTGDYEQYF	TGTGCCAGCAGCACCTACCTTACAGGGGACTACGAGCAGTACTTC
-	few	14	TRBV7-7	TRBJ2-7	CASSLTQSTYEQYF	TGTGCCAGCAGCTTAACACAGTCCACCTACGAGCAGTACTTC
-	many	12	TRBV6-5	TRBJ2-7	CASSPGPYEQYF	TGTGCCAGTAGTCCGGGCCCCTACGAGCAGTACTTC
TRBD2	-	16	TRBV7-2	TRBJ2-5	CASSRPGTSGKETQYF	TGTGCCAGCAGCCGACCTGGGACTAGCGGGAAAGAGACCCAGTACTTC
-	-	17	TRBV12-3/TRBV12-4	TRBJ2-1	CASSSGEGDRGINEQFF	TGTGCCAGCAGTTCGGGGGAGGGGGACCGGGGGATTAATGAGCAGTTCTTC
-	many	12	TRBV12-3/TRBV12-4	TRBJ2-2	CASIEGYGELFF	TGTGCCAGCATCGAGGGGTACGGGGAGCTGTTTTTT
-	few	15	TRBV6-5	TRBJ1-4	CASSYSGGVNEKLFF	TGTGCCAGCAGTTACTCCGGGGGGGTTAATGAAAAACTGTTTTTT
TRBD2	-	14	TRBV6-1	TRBJ2-3	CASSRGTTTDTQYF	TGTGCCAGCAGCCGAGGGACTACCACAGATACGCAGTATTTT
-	few	14	TRBV24-1	TRBJ1-5	CATSPPYSNQPQHF	TGTGCCACCAGTCCGCCCTATAGCAATCAGCCCCAGCATTTT
TRBD1	-	14	TRBV6-5	TRBJ2-7	CASSYSDRSLEQYF	TGTGCCAGCAGTTACTCGGACAGGTCCCTAGAGCAGTACTTC
TRBD1	-	16	TRBV7-9	TRBJ1-1	CASSRDREYFDTEAFF	TGTGCCAGCAGCCGGGACAGGGAATATTTCGACACTGAAGCTTTCTTT
-	many	13	TRBV29-1	TRBJ1-1	CSVGVSTNTEAFF	TGCAGCGTTGGGGTTTCTACTAACACTGAAGCTTTCTTT
-	-	13	TRBV6-6	TRBJ2-5	CASSKGGGETQYF	TGTGCCAGCAGTAAGGGGGGAGGAGAGACCCAGTACTTC
-	-	13	TRBV28	TRBJ2-5	CASSFRTKETQYF	TGTGCCAGCAGTTTTAGGACGAAAGAGACCCAGTACTTC
-	few	13	TRBV5-1	TRBJ2-5	CASSSDAQETQYF	TGCGCCAGCAGCTCGGACGCCCAAGAGACCCAGTACTTC
-	-	11	TRBV29-1	TRBJ1-2	CSGYREGGYTF	TGCAGCGGATACAGGGAGGGTGGCTACACCTTC
-	-	13	TRBV7-2	TRBJ2-3	CASSLAPGDTQYF	TGTGCCAGCAGCTTAGCCCCAGGGGATACGCAGTATTTT
-	-	13	TRBV12-3/TRBV12-4	TRBJ2-5	CASNYRAQETQYF	TGTGCCAGCAATTACAGGGCACAAGAGACCCAGTACTTC
-	many	12	TRBV7-9	TRBJ2-5	CASNLAGGAQYF	TGTGCCAGCAACCTAGCTGGGGGAGCCCAGTACTTC
-	-	13	TRBV10-3	TRBJ2-3	CAISESGRDTQYF	TGTGCCATCAGTGAGAGCGGGCGAGATACGCAGTATTTT
TRBD1	-	19	TRBV4-2	TRBJ2-2	CASSQESQGARTWTGELFF	TGTGCCAGCAGCCAAGAATCACAGGGGGCACGAACTTGGACCGGGGAGCTGTTTTTT
TRBD2	once	16	TRBV20-1	TRBJ2-5	CSARDMASGDQETQYF	TGCAGTGCTAGAGATATGGCTAGCGGAGACCAAGAGACCCAGTACTTC
-	few	14	TRBV6-5	TRBJ1-6	CASSYRQGDSPLHF	TGTGCCAGCAGTTACAGGCAAGGGGATTCACCCCTCCACTTT
TRBD1	few	16	TRBV19	TRBJ2-7	CASSMGPGTASYEQYF	TGTGCCAGTAGTATGGGCCCCGGGACAGCTTCCTACGAGCAGTACTTC
TRBD1	-	15	TRBV5-1	TRBJ2-5	CATSDGTGKGETQYF	TGCGCCACCTCCGACGGGACAGGGAAGGGAGAGACCCAGTACTTC
-	-	16	TRBV20-1	TRBJ2-3	CSEPARPTSSADTQYF	TGCAGTGAACCTGCCAGGCCCACATCTTCCGCAGATACGCAGTATTTT
-	many	13	TRBV12-3/TRBV12-4	TRBJ2-7	CASSPRQAGEQYF	TGTGCCAGCAGTCCGCGACAGGCTGGCGAGCAGTACTTC
-	few	16	TRBV20-1	TRBJ2-3	CSAIGARGESTDTQYF	TGCAGTGCTATCGGGGCGAGAGGAGAGTCCACAGATACGCAGTATTTT
TRBD1	many	16	TRBV24-1	TRBJ2-1	CATSDRDREPYNEQFF	TGTGCCACCAGTGACCGAGACAGGGAACCCTACAATGAGCAGTTCTTC
TRBD1	once	15	TRBV5-1	TRBJ1-2	CASSSRGGFNYGYTF	TGCGCCAGCAGCTCCAGGGGGGGTTTCAACTATGGCTACACCTTC
TRBD2	few	15	TRBV27	TRBJ2-7	CASSPDPGGSYEQYF	TGTGCCAGCAGTCCCGACCCGGGGGGGTCCTACGAGCAGTACTTC
-	many	13	TRBV29-1	TRBJ1-2	CSAVKGTLDGYTF	TGCAGCGCGGTAAAAGGGACCCTCGATGGCTACACCTTC
-	-	16	TRBV14	TRBJ2-3	CASSQRFAVGGDTQYF	TGTGCCAGCAGCCAACGGTTTGCGGTGGGGGGAGATACGCAGTATTTT
TRBD1	few	14	TRBV24-1	TRBJ1-2	CATSDSRQGFGYTF	TGTGCCACCAGTGATTCCCGACAGGGCTTTGGCTACACCTTC
-	-	15	TRBV7-9	TRBJ2-2	CASSIRTSYTGELFF	TGTGCCAGCAGCATAAGGACTTCCTACACCGGGGAGCTGTTTTTT
-	-	14	TRBV12-3/TRBV12-4	TRBJ1-2	CASSLTPAAYGYTF	TGTGCCAGCAGTTTAACCCCAGCGGCCTATGGCTACACCTTC
TRBD2	-	16	TRBV6-1	TRBJ2-2	CASTRRPGLNTGELFF	TGTGCCAGCACCCGGCGGCCGGGACTAAACACCGGGGAGCTGTTTTTT
-	many	12	TRBV7-9	TRBJ1-5	CASSARGQPQHF	TGTGCCAGCAGCGCCAGGGGCCAGCCCCAGCATTTT
-	few	13	TRBV5-1	TRBJ2-3	CASSTGREDTQYF	TGCGCCAGCAGCACAGGACGGGAAGATACGCAGTATTTT
TRBD1	-	14	TRBV7-9	TRBJ2-1	CASSLAGTVHEQFF	TGTGCCAGCAGCTTAGCGGGGACAGTCCATGAGCAGTTCTTC
TRBD1	many	13	TRBV11-2	TRBJ1-1	CASSLDTGGKAFF	TGTGCCAGCAGCTTAGACACAGGGGGCAAAGCTTTCTTT
-	few	13	TRBV12-3/TRBV12-4	TRBJ1-1	CASSLLRNTEAFF	TGTGCCAGCAGTCTTCTAAGGAACACTGAAGCTTTCTTT
TRBD2	-	17	TRBV12-3/TRBV12-4	TRBJ2-2	CASTSGLAGRGTGELFF	TGTGCCAGCACCAGTGGACTAGCGGGGAGGGGCACCGGGGAGCTGTTTTTT
-	few	14	TRBV20-1	TRBJ2-5	CSALHRGAGKTQYF	TGCAGTGCTCTACACCGGGGGGCTGGAAAGACCCAGTACTTC
-	many	12	TRBV18	TRBJ2-3	CASSPMTDTQYF	TGTGCCAGCTCACCGATGACAGATACGCAGTATTTT
TRBD2	many	13	TRBV20-1	TRBJ2-1	CSARALGGDEQFF	TGCAGTGCTAGAGCCCTCGGGGGGGACGAGCAGTTCTTC
-	many	13	TRBV6-5	TRBJ2-1	CASSYSAGTEQFF	TGTGCCAGCAGTTACTCAGCAGGGACTGAGCAGTTCTTC
-	-	14	TRBV6-5	TRBJ2-1	CASRYGGGDNEQFF	TGTGCCAGCAGGTACGGCGGCGGGGACAATGAGCAGTTCTTC
TRBD1	many	14	TRBV12-3/TRBV12-4	TRBJ1-3	CASSLQGAGNTIYF	TGTGCCAGCAGTTTACAGGGGGCTGGAAACACCATATATTTT
-	-	15	TRBV9	TRBJ2-4	CASSVVGLAKNIQYF	TGTGCCAGCAGCGTAGTCGGACTAGCCAAAAACATTCAGTACTTC
-	many	15	TRBV7-3	TRBJ1-1	CASSLSGGMNTEAFF	TGTGCCAGCAGCTTAAGTGGCGGCATGAACACTGAAGCTTTCTTT
TRBD2	many	15	TRBV7-2	TRBJ2-1	CASSLVGLAGVEQFF	TGTGCCAGCAGCTTAGTGGGACTAGCGGGGGTTGAGCAGTTCTTC
-	many	14	TRBV20-1	TRBJ2-5	CSAKLRAGQETQYF	TGCAGTGCCAAACTCCGCGCGGGCCAAGAGACCCAGTACTTC
-	few	15	TRBV6-1	TRBJ1-1	CASRTYREADTEAFF	TGTGCCAGCAGAACCTATAGGGAAGCGGACACTGAAGCTTTCTTT
-	once	16	TRBV20-1	TRBJ2-7	CSARDGVRGQFDEQYF	TGCAGTGCTAGAGATGGGGTTCGGGGGCAGTTCGACGAGCAGTACTTC
-	-	13	TRBV7-3	TRBJ2-7	CASSLGGSSEQYF	TGTGCCAGCAGCTTAGGGGGGAGTAGTGAGCAGTACTTC
TRBD1	many	13	TRBV12-3/TRBV12-4	TRBJ1-5	CASHRGSNQPQHF	TGTGCCTCGCACAGGGGGAGCAATCAGCCCCAGCATTTT
-	-	16	TRBV21-1	TRBJ2-7	CASSLTPGTETYEQYF	TGTGCCAGCAGCTTAACTCCCGGGACAGAGACCTACGAGCAGTACTTC
-	many	14	TRBV7-6	TRBJ1-2	CASSLEFGVGGYTF	TGTGCCAGCAGCTTAGAATTTGGTGTGGGCGGCTACACCTTC
-	few	16	TRBV7-6	TRBJ2-1	CASSLAGPLGADEQFF	TGTGCCAGCAGCTTAGCTGGCCCCCTCGGTGCGGATGAGCAGTTCTTC